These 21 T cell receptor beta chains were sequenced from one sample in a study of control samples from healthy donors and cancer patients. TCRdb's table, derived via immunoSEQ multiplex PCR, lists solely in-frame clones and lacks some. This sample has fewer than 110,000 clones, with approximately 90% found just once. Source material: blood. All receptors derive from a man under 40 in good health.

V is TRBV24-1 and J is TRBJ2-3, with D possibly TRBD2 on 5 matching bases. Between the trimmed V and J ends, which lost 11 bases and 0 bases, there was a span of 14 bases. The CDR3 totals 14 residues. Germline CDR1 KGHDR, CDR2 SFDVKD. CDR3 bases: TGTGCCAGCGCGGCGGGCGGCAGCACAGATACGCAGTATTTT. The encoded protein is CASAAGGSTDTQYF.

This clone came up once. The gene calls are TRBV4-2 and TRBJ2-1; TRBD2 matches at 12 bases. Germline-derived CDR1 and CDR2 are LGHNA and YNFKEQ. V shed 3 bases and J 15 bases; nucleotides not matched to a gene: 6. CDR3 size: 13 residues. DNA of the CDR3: TGTGCCAGCAGCCAGCTAGCGGGAGGGTGGAGGTTCTTC. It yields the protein CASSQLAGGWRFF.

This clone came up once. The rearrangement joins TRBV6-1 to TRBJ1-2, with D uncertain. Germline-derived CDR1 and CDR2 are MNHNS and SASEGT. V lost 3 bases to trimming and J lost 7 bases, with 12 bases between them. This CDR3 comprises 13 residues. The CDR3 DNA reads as TGTGCCAGCAGTGATGGGGTAGGGAGTGGCTACACCTTC. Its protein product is CASSDGVGSGYTF.

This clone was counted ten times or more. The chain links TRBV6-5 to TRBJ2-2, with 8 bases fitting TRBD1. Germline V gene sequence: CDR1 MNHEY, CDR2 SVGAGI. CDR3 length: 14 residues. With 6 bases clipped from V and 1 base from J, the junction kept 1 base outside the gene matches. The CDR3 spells CASSGQGNTGELFF. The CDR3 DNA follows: TGTGCCAGCAGCGGACAGGGGAACACCGGGGAGCTGTTTTTT.

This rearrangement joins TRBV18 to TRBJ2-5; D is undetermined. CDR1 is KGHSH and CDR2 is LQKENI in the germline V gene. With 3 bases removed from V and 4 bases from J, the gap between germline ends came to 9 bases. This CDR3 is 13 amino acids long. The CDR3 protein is CASSPPEAETQYF. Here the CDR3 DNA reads TGTGCCAGCTCACCGCCGGAAGCAGAGACCCAGTACTTC.

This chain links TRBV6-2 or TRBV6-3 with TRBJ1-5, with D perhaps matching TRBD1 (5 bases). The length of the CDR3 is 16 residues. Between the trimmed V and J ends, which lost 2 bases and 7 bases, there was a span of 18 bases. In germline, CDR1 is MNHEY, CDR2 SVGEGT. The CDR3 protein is CASSYAGSPNGQPQHF. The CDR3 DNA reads TGTGCCAGCAGTTACGCAGGGTCCCCTAATGGCCAGCCCCAGCATTTT.

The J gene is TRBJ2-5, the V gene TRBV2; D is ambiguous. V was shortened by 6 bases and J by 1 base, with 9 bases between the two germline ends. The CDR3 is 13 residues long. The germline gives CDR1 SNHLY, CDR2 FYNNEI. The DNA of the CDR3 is TGTGCCAGCAGCGCCGACACCCAAGAGACCCAGTACTTC. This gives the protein CASSADTQETQYF.

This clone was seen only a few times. The CDR3 DNA reads as TGTGCCAGCAGTGTCCAGGGGGCTAGTCAGCCCCAGCATTTT. This codes for CASSVQGASQPQHF. V is TRBV2 and J is TRBJ1-5; 8 bases align to TRBD1. Looked up from germline, CDR1 is SNHLY and CDR2 is FYNNEI. The CDR3 is 14 amino acids. With V trimmed by 4 bases and J by 6 bases, 5 bases remained unmatched.

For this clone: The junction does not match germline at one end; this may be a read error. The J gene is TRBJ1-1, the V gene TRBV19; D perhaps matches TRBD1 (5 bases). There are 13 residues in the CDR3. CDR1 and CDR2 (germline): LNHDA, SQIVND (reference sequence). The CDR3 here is CASRIGAVSEAFF. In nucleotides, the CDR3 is TGTGCCAGTAGGATAGGGGCGGTAAGCGAAGCTTTCTTT.

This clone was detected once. The CDR3 DNA follows: TGTGCCAGCAGTCGGGCCAGGGGGGACGTCTATGGCTACACCTTC. This encodes CASSRARGDVYGYTF. The chain is built from TRBV6-6 and TRBJ1-2; 7 bases fit TRBD1. Germline CDR1 and CDR2: MNHNY and SVGAGI (reference sequence). The CDR3 consists of 15 residues. V lost 5 bases, J lost 4 bases, and 10 bases stayed unmatched.

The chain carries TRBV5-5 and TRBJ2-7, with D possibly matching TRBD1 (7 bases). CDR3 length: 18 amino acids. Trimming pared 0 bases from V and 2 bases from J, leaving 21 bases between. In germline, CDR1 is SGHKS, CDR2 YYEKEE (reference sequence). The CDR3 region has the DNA TGTGCCAGCAGCTTGGGGGCTTCGGGGAGGACAGGTCCCTACGAGCAGTACGTC. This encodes CASSLGASGRTGPYEQYV.

The chain's CDR3 is CATSRTYSYEQYV. CDR3 DNA: TGTGCCACCAGCAGAACCTACAGCTACGAGCAGTACGTC. The chain uses TRBV15 and TRBJ2-7, with unresolved D. The CDR3 is 13 amino acids. The V gene lost 2 bases and the J gene lost 3 bases, with 8 bases spanning the gap. The V gene's germline CDR1 is LNHNV and CDR2 YYDKDF (reference sequence).

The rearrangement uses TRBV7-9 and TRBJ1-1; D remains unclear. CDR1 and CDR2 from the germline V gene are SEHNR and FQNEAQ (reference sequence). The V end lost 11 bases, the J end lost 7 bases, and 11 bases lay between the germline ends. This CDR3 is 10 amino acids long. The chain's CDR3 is CAGGPNEAFF. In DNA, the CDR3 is TGTGCCGGCGGGCCCAATGAAGCTTTCTTT.

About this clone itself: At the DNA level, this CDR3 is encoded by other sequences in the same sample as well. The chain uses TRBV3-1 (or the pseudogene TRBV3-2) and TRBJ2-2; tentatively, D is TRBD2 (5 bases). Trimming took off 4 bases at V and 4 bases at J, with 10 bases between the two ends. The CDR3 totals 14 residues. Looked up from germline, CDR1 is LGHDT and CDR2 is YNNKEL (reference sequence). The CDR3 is CASSPSSGTGELFF. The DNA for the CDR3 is TGTGCCAGCAGCCCCTCCAGCGGCACCGGGGAGCTGTTTTTT.

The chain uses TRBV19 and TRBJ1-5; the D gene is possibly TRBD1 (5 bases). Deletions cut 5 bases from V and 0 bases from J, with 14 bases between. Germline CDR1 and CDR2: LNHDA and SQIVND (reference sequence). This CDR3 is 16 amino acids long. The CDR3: CASSGRDSNSNQPQHF. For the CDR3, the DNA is TGTGCCAGTAGTGGCAGGGATTCAAATAGCAATCAGCCCCAGCATTTT.

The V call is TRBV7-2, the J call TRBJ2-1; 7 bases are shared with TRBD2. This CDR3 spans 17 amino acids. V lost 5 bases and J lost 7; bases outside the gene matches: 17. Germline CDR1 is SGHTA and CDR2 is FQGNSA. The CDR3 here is CASSPLSASGKRNEQFF. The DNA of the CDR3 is TGTGCCAGCAGCCCCCTCTCGGCCAGCGGGAAACGGAATGAGCAGTTCTTC.

CDR3 loop: CASSLDGGTEAFF. As DNA, the CDR3 is TGTGCCAGCAGCTTAGACGGCGGCACTGAAGCTTTCTTT. The chain has TRBV11-3 and TRBJ1-1; D is unresolved. The germline V gene encodes CDR1 SGHNT and CDR2 YENEEA. There are 13 residues in the CDR3. V lost 0 bases, J lost 4 bases, and 6 bases lay in between.

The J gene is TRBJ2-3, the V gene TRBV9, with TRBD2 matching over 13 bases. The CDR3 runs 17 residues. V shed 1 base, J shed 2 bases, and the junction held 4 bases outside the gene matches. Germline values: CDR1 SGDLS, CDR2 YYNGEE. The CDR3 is CASSVTGLAGLTDTQYF. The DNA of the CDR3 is TGTGCCAGCAGCGTAACGGGACTAGCGGGGCTCACAGATACGCAGTATTTT.

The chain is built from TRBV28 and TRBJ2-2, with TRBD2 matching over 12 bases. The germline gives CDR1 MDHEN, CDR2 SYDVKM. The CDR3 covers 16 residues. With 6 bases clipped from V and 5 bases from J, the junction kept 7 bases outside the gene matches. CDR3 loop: CASSKLAGGSTGELFF. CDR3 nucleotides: TGTGCCAGCAGCAAACTAGCGGGAGGATCAACCGGGGAGCTGTTTTTT.

CDR3 DNA: TGTGCCAGCAGCTCGTGGGACAGTGGGCAAGAGACCCAGTACTTC. Translating it yields CASSSWDSGQETQYF. The genes are TRBV5-8 and TRBJ2-5; 7 bases are a match to TRBD1. V was pared by 3 bases and J by 2 bases, with 7 bases of the junction left unmatched. This CDR3 has 15 residues. CDR1 is SGHTS and CDR2 is YDEGEE in the germline V gene.

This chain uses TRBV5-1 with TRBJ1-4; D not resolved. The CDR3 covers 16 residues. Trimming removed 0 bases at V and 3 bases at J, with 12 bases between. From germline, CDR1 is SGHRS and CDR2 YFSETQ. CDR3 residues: CASSLASRSSNEKLFF. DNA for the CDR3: TGCGCCAGCAGCTTGGCGAGCAGGAGTTCTAATGAAAAACTGTTTTTT.